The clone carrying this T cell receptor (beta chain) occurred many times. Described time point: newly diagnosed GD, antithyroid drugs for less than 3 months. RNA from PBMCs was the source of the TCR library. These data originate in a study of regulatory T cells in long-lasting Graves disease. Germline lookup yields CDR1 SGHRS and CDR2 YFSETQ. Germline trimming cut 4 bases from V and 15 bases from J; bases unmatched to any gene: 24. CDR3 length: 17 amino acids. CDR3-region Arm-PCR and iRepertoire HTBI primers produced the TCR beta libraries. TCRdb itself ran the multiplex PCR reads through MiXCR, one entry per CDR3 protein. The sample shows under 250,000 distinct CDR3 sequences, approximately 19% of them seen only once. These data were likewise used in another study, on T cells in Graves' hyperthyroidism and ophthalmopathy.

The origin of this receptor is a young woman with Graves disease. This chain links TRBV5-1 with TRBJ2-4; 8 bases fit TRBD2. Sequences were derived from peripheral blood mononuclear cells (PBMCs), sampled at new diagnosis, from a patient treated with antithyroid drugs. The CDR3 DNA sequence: TGCGCCAGCAGCCAGTCCCCGGTGCGCGGGCGGGAGGTTCCTCCGTACTTC. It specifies CASSQSPVRGREVPPYF.